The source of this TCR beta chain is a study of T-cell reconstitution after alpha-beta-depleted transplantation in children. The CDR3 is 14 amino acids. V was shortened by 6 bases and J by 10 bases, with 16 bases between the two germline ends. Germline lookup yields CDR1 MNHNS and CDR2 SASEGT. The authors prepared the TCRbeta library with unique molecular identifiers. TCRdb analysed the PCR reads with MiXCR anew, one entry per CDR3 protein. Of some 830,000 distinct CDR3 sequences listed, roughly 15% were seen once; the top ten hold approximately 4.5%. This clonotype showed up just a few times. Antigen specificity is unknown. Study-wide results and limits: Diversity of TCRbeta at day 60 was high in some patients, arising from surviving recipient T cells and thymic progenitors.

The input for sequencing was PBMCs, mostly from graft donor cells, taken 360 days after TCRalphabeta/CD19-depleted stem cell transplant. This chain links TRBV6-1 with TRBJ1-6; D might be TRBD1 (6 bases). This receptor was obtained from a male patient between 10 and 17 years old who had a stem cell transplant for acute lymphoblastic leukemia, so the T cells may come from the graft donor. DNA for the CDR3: TGTGCCAGCAGCCGCGGGGACACTGGATCACCCCTCCACTTT. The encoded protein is CASSRGDTGSPLHF.